This T cell receptor beta chain was documented in a study of CD8 T cells in Susac syndrome. Looked up from germline, CDR1 is SGHDT and CDR2 is YYEEEE. This CDR3 has 19 amino acids. Unmatched junction bases numbered 17, after V lost 4 bases and J lost 3 bases. While CD8+ and CD4+ T cells were isolated negatively, TEMRA cells were enriched by FACS. Random hexamers primed reverse transcription of 0.5 to 1 ug RNA. Amplification of TCR beta CDR3 by immunoSEQ multiplex PCR spanned 54 Vbeta and 13 Jbeta. One entry per CDR3 protein, called by TCRdb with MiXCR from the immunoSEQ multiplex PCR reads. The data show hundreds of thousands of distinct CDR3 sequences, over 85% seen once.

The sequence came from a human donor with multiple sclerosis. Source material: CD4+ T cells from PBMCs. The genes are TRBV5-6 and TRBJ1-5; 9 bases are shared with TRBD1. CDR3 sequence: CASSSFGVGTGRDNQPQHF. Written as DNA, the CDR3 is TGTGCCAGCAGCAGCTTCGGTGTCGGGACAGGGAGGGACAATCAGCCCCAGCATTTT.